This is a list of T cell receptor beta chains from one sample in a study of T-cell reconstitution after alpha-beta-depleted transplantation in children. TCRdb reprocessed the PCR reads with MiXCR, giving one entry per CDR3 protein. The sample holds some 340,000 distinct CDR3 sequences, over 9% seen once. The specimen comprised PBMCs from the stem cell graft donor, sampled from the stem cell graft. These receptors came from a human donor who donated a stem cell graft to a child with acute lymphoblastic leukemia. The CDR3 runs from the conserved cysteine through the conserved F or W. D genes are given only for firm matches. Not every row has a clone size; where given, it reads once, few, many or a size class.

>TRBJ2-3|NA|NA|TRBV20-1
CSANRGDTQYF
TGCAGTGCCAATAGGGGAGATACGCAGTATTTT
>TRBJ2-4|TRBD2|few|TRBV20-1
CSAPRTSGVKNIQYF
TGCAGTGCTCCTCGGACTAGCGGGGTCAAAAACATTCAGTACTTC
>TRBJ2-7|TRBD1|NA|TRBV20-1
CSARATQGVRNEQYF
TGCAGTGCTAGAGCAACACAGGGGGTGAGAAACGAGCAGTACTTC
>TRBJ2-3|NA|NA|TRBV5-1
CASSVSRGTDTQYF
TGCGCCAGCAGTGTGAGCAGGGGCACAGATACGCAGTATTTT
>TRBJ2-2|TRBD2|NA|TRBV24-1
CATSATQREGSGELFF
TGTGCCACCAGTGCCACCCAGCGGGAGGGTTCCGGGGAGCTGTTTTTT
>TRBJ2-7|TRBD1|NA|TRBV7-8
CASSLGDRVHEQYF
TGTGCCAGCAGCTTGGGGGACAGGGTCCACGAGCAGTACTTC
>TRBJ2-7|TRBD1|NA|TRBV7-2
CASSPRRGQGSSEQYF
TGTGCCAGCAGCCCCAGGAGGGGACAGGGCTCCTCCGAGCAGTACTTC
>TRBJ1-3|NA|NA|TRBV4-3
CASSQEAHPGSSGNTIYF
TGCGCCAGCAGCCAAGAGGCGCACCCGGGAAGCTCTGGAAACACCATATATTTT
>TRBJ2-1|TRBD2|few|TRBV27
CASSLITRGGEQFF
TGTGCCAGCAGTTTAATAACTCGGGGGGGCGAGCAGTTCTTC
>TRBJ1-1|NA|few|TRBV11-2
CASSLATGEAFF
TGTGCCAGCAGCTTGGCGACGGGTGAAGCTTTCTTT
>TRBJ2-7|NA|few|TRBV29-1
CSVEWAWEQYF
TGCAGCGTTGAGTGGGCTTGGGAGCAGTACTTC
>TRBJ2-1|TRBD2|NA|TRBV5-1
CASSLAIGTSGVEQFF
TGCGCCAGCAGCTTGGCTATCGGGACTAGCGGGGTTGAGCAGTTCTTC
>TRBJ2-7|NA|NA|TRBV4-1
CSSSQGRGYEQYF
TGCTCCAGCAGCCAAGGTAGAGGGTACGAGCAGTACTTC
>TRBJ2-1|NA|NA|TRBV7-2
CASSTRRALDEQFF
TGTGCCAGCAGCACCAGGAGGGCCCTAGATGAGCAGTTCTTC
>TRBJ1-3|NA|NA|TRBV10-3
CAISESTRVDGNTIYF
TGTGCCATCAGTGAGTCGACCAGGGTCGATGGAAACACCATATATTTT
>TRBJ2-3|NA|few|TRBV7-2
CASSLFRSTDTQYF
TGTGCCAGCAGCTTATTCCGGAGCACAGATACGCAGTATTTT
>TRBJ2-7|NA|few|TRBV29-1
CSVEDNRGGGEQYF
TGCAGCGTTGAAGATAACAGGGGAGGCGGCGAGCAGTACTTC
>TRBJ2-7|NA|NA|TRBV21-1
CASSKVSNRLVSYYEQYF
TGTGCCAGCAGCAAAGTTAGTAACAGGTTGGTGTCCTACTACGAGCAGTACTTC
>TRBJ1-4|TRBD1|many|TRBV7-6
CASSWGTEGNEKLFF
TGTGCCAGCAGCTGGGGGACAGAAGGGAATGAAAAACTGTTTTTT
>TRBJ2-1|TRBD2|few|TRBV7-2
CASSPPTSAEQFF
TGTGCCAGCAGCCCTCCGACTAGCGCAGAGCAGTTCTTC
>TRBJ2-7|NA|few|TRBV27
CASSFLSAVNYEQYF
TGTGCCAGCAGTTTTCTTAGTGCGGTTAACTACGAGCAGTACTTC
>TRBJ2-7|TRBD2|few|TRBV4-3
CASSQLGTSSDEQYF
TGCGCCAGCAGCCAGCTCGGGACTAGCTCCGACGAGCAGTACTTC
>TRBJ2-7|TRBD1|few|TRBV12-3/TRBV12-4
CASRPGQGWYEQYF
TGTGCCAGCCGCCCCGGACAGGGATGGTACGAGCAGTACTTC
>TRBJ1-4|NA|NA|TRBV29-1
CSVEEALDEKLFF
TGCAGCGTTGAAGAGGCATTGGATGAAAAACTGTTTTTT
>TRBJ1-5|TRBD1|NA|TRBV11-2
CASSIGTGADISNQPQHF
TGTGCCAGCAGCATTGGGACAGGGGCGGATATTAGCAATCAGCCCCAGCATTTT
>TRBJ2-3|NA|NA|TRBV9
CASSEGRTDTQYF
TGTGCCAGCAGCGAGGGGCGCACAGATACGCAGTATTTT
>TRBJ1-3|TRBD1|NA|TRBV12-3/TRBV12-4
CASSFTGGSGNTIYF
TGTGCCAGCAGTTTCACAGGGGGTAGTGGAAACACCATATATTTT
>TRBJ1-1|TRBD1|few|TRBV4-1
CASSQTGTGKNTEAFF
TGCGCCAGCAGCCAAACCGGGACAGGGAAGAACACTGAAGCTTTCTTT
>TRBJ2-3|TRBD1|many|TRBV20-1
CSARFGTASTDTQYF
TGCAGTGCTAGATTCGGGACAGCTAGCACAGATACGCAGTATTTT
>TRBJ2-4|TRBD1|few|TRBV5-1
CASSHLPGQGKNIQYF
TGCGCCAGCAGCCACCTACCGGGACAGGGGAAAAACATTCAGTACTTC
>TRBJ1-1|TRBD1|few|TRBV6-2/TRBV6-3
CASSTRDRGYTEAFF
TGTGCCAGCAGTACCCGGGACAGGGGGTACACTGAAGCTTTCTTT
>TRBJ1-2|TRBD1|few|TRBV5-1
CASSRDRPNYGYTF
TGCGCCAGCAGCCGGGACAGACCAAACTATGGCTACACCTTC
>TRBJ2-7|NA|NA|TRBV7-9
CASSSAEQTYEQYF
TGTGCCAGTTCGAGTGCTGAGCAAACCTACGAGCAGTACTTC